Shown below are 28 T cell receptor beta chains from a single sample sequenced in a study of shared clonotypes between healthy human individuals. Profiling relied on immunoSEQ multiplex PCR, and the TCRdb table lists in-frame clones only, not all of them. The sample lists fewer than 850,000 clones; about nine tenths were seen once. Source material: memory CD8+ T cells from PBMCs. Subset here: CD45RO+ cells pooled with CCR7-negative TemRA cells. Source of these receptors: a man aged 18 to 29 in good health. Some clones in this sample may be carry-over from other donors' samples.

This clone was seen once. This rearrangement joins TRBV29-1 to TRBJ2-1; 8 positions agree with TRBD2. This CDR3 is 14 amino acids long. Germline loops: CDR1 SQVTM, CDR2 ANQGSEA. Trimming cost V 6 bases and J 6 bases; bases outside gene matches: 10. CDR3 bases: TGCAGCGTCCCAACCGGGACTAGTAGCAATGAGCAGTTCTTC. Its protein is CSVPTGTSSNEQFF.

The CDR3 nucleotides are TGTGCCAGCAGTGTTGCCCCCACAGGGATTGGGTTCCCTTTCTCCTACGAGCAGTACTTC. This encodes CASSVAPTGIGFPFSYEQYF. The genes are TRBV6-1 and TRBJ2-7, with D perhaps matching TRBD1 (6 bases). The V gene lost 4 bases and the J gene lost 0 bases, with 28 bases spanning the gap. This CDR3 comprises 20 residues. Germline V lookup: CDR1 MNHNS, CDR2 SASEGT.

This chain uses TRBV18 with TRBJ2-4, with TRBD1 matching over 11 bases. This CDR3 region has 17 residues. Germline CDR1 is KGHSH and CDR2 is LQKENI. V lost 2 bases, J lost 2 bases, and 5 bases stayed unmatched. The CDR3 loop reads CASSPEDRGLSKNIQYF. The CDR3 DNA is TGTGCCAGCTCACCAGAGGACAGGGGGCTTTCCAAAAACATTCAGTACTTC.

The chain combines TRBV4-1 with TRBJ2-7; TRBD2 aligns across 7 bases. This CDR3 spans 21 amino acids. Per germline, CDR1 MGHRA and CDR2 YSYEKL. The V segment lost 2 bases and the J segment 2 bases; nucleotides outside the gene matches: 24. For the CDR3, the DNA is TGCGCCAGCAGCCAAAATGCCTGGGGGGAGGGCGACGTGTGGCGGGCCTACGAGCAGTACTTC. Encoded protein: CASSQNAWGEGDVWRAYEQYF.

The chain links TRBV29-1 to TRBJ2-1; 11 nucleotides match TRBD2. J gave up 7 bases and V 8 bases, and 13 bases lay outside the gene matches. Germline values: CDR1 SQVTM, CDR2 ANQGSEA. The CDR3 totals 15 residues. CDR3 region: CSPDLRLAGRNEQFF. For the CDR3, the DNA is TGCAGCCCTGACCTCCGACTAGCGGGGAGGAATGAGCAGTTCTTC.

This clone has just one count. The genes are TRBV27 and TRBJ2-7; D is undetermined. The CDR3 extends over 15 amino acids. CDR1 is MNHEY and CDR2 is SMNVEV in the germline V gene (reference sequence). V dropped 2 bases and J dropped 3 bases, with 14 bases sitting between them. The CDR3: CASSLGHPRGYEQYF. In nucleotides, the CDR3 is TGTGCCAGCAGTTTAGGGCATCCTCGAGGCTACGAGCAGTACTTC.

This chain joins TRBV9 and TRBJ2-7; 9 nucleotides match TRBD1. Looked up from germline, CDR1 is SGDLS and CDR2 is YYNGEE. This CDR3 contains 19 residues. Trimming cost V 3 bases and J 2 bases; bases outside gene matches: 18. The CDR3 DNA follows: TGTGCCAGCAGCGCCGGACCTTACTCCCGGGACAGGGACCCCTACGAGCAGTACTTC. Its protein is CASSAGPYSRDRDPYEQYF.

CDR3: CASSSPGAPYGYTF. The DNA of the CDR3 is TGTGCCAGCAGCTCCCCCGGGGCCCCCTATGGCTACACCTTC. V gene TRBV7-9 combines with J gene TRBJ1-2, with D perhaps matching TRBD1 (5 bases). This CDR3 region has 14 residues. Between the trimmed V and J ends, which lost 4 bases and 4 bases, there was a span of 13 bases. The germline V gene has CDR1 SEHNR and CDR2 FQNEAQ (reference sequence).

The gene calls are TRBV5-6 and TRBJ2-1, with TRBD2 matching 9 bases. The CDR3 sequence is 16 residues long. The V and J ends lost 4 bases and 6 bases, in that order; junction bases with no gene match: 11. The germline gives CDR1 SGHDT, CDR2 YYEEEE. The CDR3 region has the DNA TGTGCCAGCAGCATCTGTAGCGGGAGATTTTGCAATGAGCAGTTCTTC. Amino acids: CASSICSGRFCNEQFF.

The chain has TRBV6-1 and TRBJ1-1, with 9 bases aligning to TRBD1. Germline V gene sequence: CDR1 MNHNS, CDR2 SASEGT. J was trimmed by 4 bases and V by 1 base; bases with no gene match: 13. The length of the CDR3 is 18 residues. CDR3 nucleotide sequence: TGTGCCAGCAGTGAAGTAACAGGGGGCTGGTCCCGGGCCACTGAAGCTTTCTTT. This gives the protein CASSEVTGGWSRATEAFF.

The V call is TRBV28, the J call TRBJ2-1; tentative D call: TRBD1 (6 bases). The germline V gene encodes CDR1 MDHEN and CDR2 SYDVKM. This CDR3 is built from 16 residues. V was cut by 3 bases and J by 4 bases, with 16 bases left in between. The CDR3, as DNA: TGTGCCAGCAGTTTTTTATCTGTACAGGGATACAATGAGCAGTTCTTC. It is translated as CASSFLSVQGYNEQFF.

As to this clone: The sample contains more than one DNA sequence encoding this CDR3. The V call is TRBV9, the J call TRBJ2-1; no clear D gene. V was clipped by 0 bases and J by 3 bases, with 1 base between them. In germline, CDR1 is SGDLS, CDR2 YYNGEE. This CDR3 is built from 12 residues. CDR3 region: CASSVDYNEQFF. The CDR3, as DNA: TGTGCCAGCAGCGTAGACTACAATGAGCAGTTCTTC.

The chain recombines TRBV7-2 with TRBJ2-1, with 8 bases fitting TRBD2. CDR3 length: 13 amino acids. The germline gives CDR1 SGHTA, CDR2 FQGNSA. Trimming took 7 bases from V and 10 from J; bases not matched to a gene: 9. CDR3 amino acids: CASINHIAGEQFF. DNA for the CDR3: TGTGCCAGCATCAACCACATAGCGGGAGAGCAGTTCTTC. Based on the CDR3 plus reference TRBV7-2 and TRBJ2-1, the full variable domain is GAGVSQSPSNKVTEKGKDVELRCDPISGHTALYWYRQSLGQGLEFLIYFQGNSAPDKSGLPSDRFSAERTGGSVSTLTIQRTQQEDSAVYLCASINHIAGEQFFGPGTRLTVL.

Here the CDR3 DNA reads TGTGCCAGCAGCTTAGGACTGAACAATGAGCAGTTCTTC. This translates into CASSLGLNNEQFF. This chain connects TRBV13 to TRBJ2-1; D is unresolved. The germline CDR1 and CDR2 sequences are PRHDT and FYEKMQ (reference sequence). Trimming stripped 0 bases from V and 5 bases from J, with 5 bases between. CDR3 length equals 13 residues.

The chain joins TRBV5-1 to TRBJ2-1; D unresolved. This CDR3 comprises 11 residues. Looked up from germline, CDR1 is SGHRS and CDR2 is YFSETQ. The ends were cut back, 5 bases at V and 4 bases at J, with 4 bases in the middle. CDR3 DNA: TGCGCCAGCAGTCTTTACAATGAGCAGTTCTTC. Translation gives CASSLYNEQFF.

The chain links TRBV9 to TRBJ1-5; TRBD1 aligns across 8 bases. This CDR3 spans 14 amino acids. V was clipped by 3 bases and J by 4 bases; unmatched bases: 3. CDR1 is SGDLS, CDR2 YYNGEE, per germline. CDR3 coding DNA: TGTGCCAGCAGCGGACAGGGGTGGAATCAGCCCCAGCATTTT. It is translated as CASSGQGWNQPQHF.

The table lists this clone with a few counts. V usage is TRBV2 and J usage is TRBJ2-7; weak D call: TRBD1 (6 bases). V lost 6 bases and J 2 bases, leaving 20 bases between the germline ends. This CDR3 is built from 16 residues. In germline, CDR1 is SNHLY, CDR2 FYNNEI. CDR3 loop: CASSDPAGTRPYEQYF. CDR3 DNA: TGTGCCAGCAGCGACCCCGCCGGGACAAGACCCTACGAGCAGTACTTC.

This CDR3 reads CASRSQTGGDGYTF. The CDR3 region has the DNA TGTGCCAGCAGATCCCAGACAGGGGGGGACGGCTACACCTTC. This sequence joins TRBV27 and TRBJ1-2; 9 nucleotides agree with TRBD1. Germline V gene lookup returns CDR1 MNHEY and CDR2 SMNVEV (reference sequence). This CDR3 spans 14 amino acids. V shed 6 bases, J shed 8 bases, and the junction held 10 bases outside the gene matches.

The chain combines TRBV9 with TRBJ2-7; 11 bases align to TRBD1. The germline gives CDR1 SGDLS, CDR2 YYNGEE. This CDR3 contains 15 residues. After removal of 4 bases from V and 4 bases from J, the junction contained 7 bases not matched to a gene. DNA of the CDR3: TGTGCCAGCAGCTCTTCCGGGACAGGGGGTTACGAGCAGTACTTC. Its translation: CASSSSGTGGYEQYF.

V usage is TRBV30 and J usage is TRBJ1-5; D unclear. The CDR3 is 14 residues long. Germline CDR1 is GTSNPN and CDR2 is SVGIG (reference sequence). Trimming shortened V by 0 bases and J by 4 bases, and 10 bases separated the two germline ends. CDR3 in amino acids: CAWSVRGSNQPQHF. Written as DNA, the CDR3 is TGTGCCTGGAGTGTCCGAGGGTCTAATCAGCCCCAGCATTTT.

V usage is TRBV4-2 and J usage is TRBJ1-5; D might be TRBD1 (6 bases). Trimming removed 3 bases at V and 3 bases at J, with 9 bases between. The CDR3 spans 14 residues. From germline, CDR1 is LGHNA and CDR2 YNFKEQ. The CDR3 DNA reads as TGTGCCAGCAGCCACCAGGGGATCAATCAGCCCCAGCATTTT. This encodes CASSHQGINQPQHF.

V usage is TRBV6-1 and J usage is TRBJ2-7; D is undetermined. CDR3 length: 13 amino acids. V dropped 4 bases and J dropped 3 bases, with 10 bases sitting between them. From germline, CDR1 is MNHNS and CDR2 SASEGT. The CDR3 loop is CASSGVDYYEQYF. The CDR3 coding sequence is TGTGCCAGCAGTGGAGTCGATTACTACGAGCAGTACTTC.

This chain links TRBV19 with TRBJ2-3; D might be TRBD1 (6 bases). Germline V gene data show CDR1 as LNHDA and CDR2 as SQIVND (reference sequence). V gave up 3 bases and J gave up 8 bases, with 12 bases separating them. CDR3 size: 13 residues. In DNA form, the CDR3 reads TGTGCCAGTAGTATCCAACAGGGCGGTACGCAGTATTTT. It codes for CASSIQQGGTQYF.

The chain is built from TRBV15 and TRBJ2-1, with D perhaps TRBD2 (6 bases). Germline V lookup: CDR1 LNHNV, CDR2 YYDKDF (reference sequence). The CDR3 runs to 18 residues. V was clipped by 0 bases and J by 4 bases, with 19 bases between them. The CDR3 nucleotides read TGTGCCACCAGCAGAGATCTCGTGGTGGGACTGGATTACAATGAGCAGTTCTTC. Protein sequence: CATSRDLVVGLDYNEQFF.

This sequence joins TRBV4-1 and TRBJ1-3; D uncertain. Germline V gene lookup returns CDR1 MGHRA and CDR2 YSYEKL. The V end was cut by 4 bases, the J end by 0 bases, with 10 bases between. This CDR3 spans 15 amino acids. The CDR3: CASSLGRYSGNTIYF. The CDR3 bases are TGCGCCAGCAGCCTTGGACGGTACTCTGGAAACACCATATATTTT.

The rearrangement links TRBV25-1 to TRBJ2-3; D call uncertain. This CDR3 has 15 residues. V shed 1 base and J shed 1 base, with 9 bases lying between them. Germline V gene lookup returns CDR1 MGHDK and CDR2 SYGVNS. The CDR3 spells CASSESLRGTDTQYF. In nucleotides, the CDR3 is TGTGCCAGCAGTGAATCCTTAAGGGGCACAGATACGCAGTATTTT.

A note on this clone: The same CDR3 also results from other DNA sequences found in this sample. This chain links TRBV27 with TRBJ2-1; D may correspond to TRBD1 or TRBD2 (5 bases each). V was shortened by 3 bases and J by 2 bases, with 5 bases between the two germline ends. This CDR3 is 13 amino acids long. Germline V gene lookup returns CDR1 MNHEY and CDR2 SMNVEV (reference sequence). The CDR3 is CASSLGAYNEQFF. In nucleotides, the CDR3 is TGTGCCAGCAGTTTGGGGGCCTACAATGAGCAGTTCTTC.

The chain employs TRBV10-3 and TRBJ1-2, with 7 positions matching TRBD1. The CDR3 runs to 12 residues. Looked up from germline, CDR1 is ENHRY and CDR2 is SYGVKD. The trim removed 7 bases at V and 4 bases at J, leaving 3 bases unmatched. The CDR3: CAITTGIYGYTF. The CDR3 DNA follows: TGTGCCATCACGACAGGGATCTATGGCTACACCTTC.